These T cell receptor beta chains were read from a single sample in a study of T cells after yellow fever vaccination. Each CDR3 protein gets one entry after TCRdb re-called the 5' RACE reads with MiXCR. The sample yields 150,000 to 200,000 distinct CDR3 sequences, more than 9.5% seen once. Sequenced material: CD8+ T cells sorted from PBMCs, taken 15 days after the yellow fever booster vaccination. These receptors came from a man between 18 and 35 years old who received the YFV17D yellow fever vaccine. Each CDR3 is given with its conserved first and last residue. The order of the fields is D gene, J gene, V gene, clone size, CDR3 protein, CDR3 DNA. The D gene is left open where the match is weak. Clone size is shown for a subset of rows, as once, few, many or a class of expanded clone.

NA | TRBJ1-1 | TRBV6-1 | many | CATDSKETHTEAFF | TGTGCCACCGACTCCAAGGAGACCCACACTGAAGCTTTCTTT
NA | TRBJ1-1 | TRBV6-6 | few | CATGPGLGAFF | TGTGCCACAGGGCCGGGGCTGGGAGCTTTCTTT
TRBD1 | TRBJ1-2 | TRBV5-6 | few | CASSWAGQGRGGYTF | TGTGCCAGCAGCTGGGCTGGACAGGGTAGGGGTGGCTACACCTTC
NA | TRBJ2-7 | TRBV7-9 | NA | CASQESPYYEQYF | TGTGCCAGCCAGGAGTCCCCCTACTACGAGCAGTACTTC
TRBD1 | TRBJ2-3 | TRBV7-9 | few | CASSTGQGSTDTQYF | TGTGCCAGCAGCACGGGACAGGGTAGCACAGATACGCAGTATTTT
NA | TRBJ2-7 | TRBV6-4 | NA | CASRWTPRDF | TGTGCCAGCAGGTGGACACCGCGGGACTTC
TRBD1 | TRBJ2-5 | TRBV12-3/TRBV12-4 | few | CASTPGTGEETQYF | TGTGCCAGCACTCCCGGGACAGGGGAAGAGACCCAGTACTTC
NA | TRBJ2-2 | TRBV10-3 | few | CAISDQGSTGELFF | TGTGCCATCAGTGACCAGGGTAGCACCGGGGAGCTGTTTTTT
NA | TRBJ1-1 | TRBV20-1 | NA | CSARRTGPEAFF | TGCAGTGCTAGGCGTACAGGGCCTGAAGCTTTCTTT
NA | TRBJ2-7 | TRBV5-1 | many | CASSFLLETGPYEQYF | TGCGCCAGCAGCTTTCTCCTGGAGACAGGACCCTACGAGCAGTACTTC
NA | TRBJ1-2 | TRBV6-5 | NA | CASSRPGYGYTF | TGTGCCAGCAGCCGACCGGGATATGGCTACACCTTC
NA | TRBJ2-5 | TRBV6-6 | few | CASSYPERAETQYF | TGTGCCAGCAGTTACCCGGAGCGTGCAGAGACCCAGTACTTC
NA | TRBJ2-1 | TRBV5-6 | NA | CASSLGRGRVFF | TGTGCCAGCAGCTTGGGCCGAGGGCGTGTGTTCTTC
NA | TRBJ2-7 | TRBV11-2 | few | CASSLEAGESYEQYF | TGTGCCAGCAGCTTAGAGGCAGGGGAGAGCTACGAGCAGTACTTC
NA | TRBJ2-3 | TRBV6-4 | NA | CASSGRTGSPDTQYF | TGTGCCAGCAGCGGGAGAACTGGGTCCCCAGATACGCAGTATTTT
NA | TRBJ2-3 | TRBV27 | few | CASSFKGTDTQYF | TGTGCCAGCAGTTTTAAGGGCACAGATACGCAGTATTTT
TRBD2 | TRBJ2-1 | TRBV12-3/TRBV12-4 | few | CASSLGGLAGYNEQFF | TGTGCCAGCAGTTTGGGGGGACTAGCGGGGTACAATGAGCAGTTCTTC
NA | TRBJ2-7 | TRBV11-2 | few | CASTLIPAYEQYF | TGTGCCAGCACCTTAATCCCAGCCTACGAGCAGTACTTC
TRBD2 | TRBJ2-1 | TRBV4-3 | many | CASSPGLAGVGEQFF | TGCGCCAGCAGCCCGGGACTAGCGGGGGTGGGTGAGCAGTTCTTC
TRBD2 | TRBJ2-7 | TRBV4-1 | many | CASSQVGGISYEQYF | TGCGCCAGCAGCCAAGTCGGGGGGATCTCCTACGAGCAGTACTTC
NA | TRBJ2-1 | TRBV5-1 | few | CASSLGLSSYNEQFF | TGCGCCAGCAGCTTAGGGCTAAGCTCCTACAATGAGCAGTTCTTC
NA | TRBJ2-1 | TRBV4-3 | NA | CASSPGPGFSEQFF | TGCGCCAGCAGCCCCGGACCGGGGTTCTCTGAGCAGTTCTTC
NA | TRBJ2-7 | TRBV15 | NA | CATSRSNDPYEQYF | TGTGCCACCAGCAGATCTAATGACCCCTACGAGCAGTACTTC
NA | TRBJ2-6 | TRBV3-1 | NA | CASSQDSGAGSGANVLTF | TGTGCCAGCAGCCAAGATTCCGGGGCAGGATCTGGGGCCAACGTCCTGACTTTC
NA | TRBJ2-2 | TRBV7-8 | NA | CASSLALTGPTGELFF | TGTGCCAGCAGCTTAGCGCTAACAGGTCCTACCGGGGAGCTGTTTTTT
NA | TRBJ1-4 | TRBV4-3 | NA | CASSQDGRVGYEKLFF | TGCGCCAGCAGCCAAGATGGGAGGGTTGGATATGAAAAACTGTTTTTT
TRBD1 | TRBJ2-3 | TRBV5-4 | few | CASRLQGAGTDTQYF | TGTGCCAGCAGGTTGCAGGGGGCTGGCACAGATACGCAGTATTTT
NA | TRBJ1-6 | TRBV27 | NA | CASSFGGGALHF | TGTGCCAGCAGTTTTGGTGGGGGGGCCCTCCACTTT
TRBD2 | TRBJ2-7 | TRBV4-3 | NA | CASSQDLAGGPNEQYF | TGCGCCAGCAGCCAAGACCTAGCGGGGGGGCCCAACGAGCAGTACTTC
TRBD1 | TRBJ2-1 | TRBV27 | NA | CASSRTDRGVLDEQFF | TGTGCCAGCAGCCGCACGGACAGGGGAGTATTGGATGAGCAGTTCTTC
NA | TRBJ1-6 | TRBV6-6 | NA | CASTRGGSSYNSPLHF | TGTGCCAGCACCCGCGGGGGTAGCTCCTATAATTCACCCCTCCACTTT
NA | TRBJ2-2 | TRBV6-2/TRBV6-3 | NA | CASSPQLNTGELFF | TGTGCCAGCAGTCCCCAGTTGAACACCGGGGAGCTGTTTTTT
NA | TRBJ1-1 | TRBV3-2 | once | CASSQIRQSEAFF | TGTGCCAGCAGCCAAATCCGACAGAGTGAAGCTTTCTTT
NA | TRBJ2-7 | TRBV4-3 | NA | CASSQDWTVNYEQYF | TGCGCCAGCAGCCAAGACTGGACAGTAAACTACGAGCAGTACTTC
NA | TRBJ1-1 | TRBV6-2/TRBV6-3 | NA | CASSYLDGLDTEAFF | TGTGCCAGCAGTTATCTTGATGGTTTGGACACTGAAGCTTTCTTT
NA | TRBJ1-1 | TRBV6-5 | few | CASTRGGNTEAFF | TGTGCCAGCACAAGGGGAGGAAACACTGAAGCTTTCTTT
NA | TRBJ2-1 | TRBV4-1 | NA | CASSPYQAYNEQFF | TGCGCCAGCAGCCCCTACCAGGCCTACAATGAGCAGTTCTTC
NA | TRBJ2-5 | TRBV7-9 | few | CASSLPSGYQETQYF | TGTGCCAGCAGCTTGCCCTCCGGGTACCAAGAGACCCAGTACTTC
NA | TRBJ2-2 | TRBV7-2 | few | CASSSDPNTGELFF | TGTGCCAGCAGCTCTGATCCGAACACCGGGGAGCTGTTTTTT
NA | TRBJ2-7 | TRBV14 | NA | CASSQVRREQYF | TGTGCCAGCAGCCAAGTGCGGCGGGAGCAGTACTTC
TRBD1 | TRBJ2-1 | TRBV13 | few | CASSLDGQGYNEQFF | TGTGCCAGCAGCTTAGACGGACAGGGGTACAATGAGCAGTTCTTC
NA | TRBJ1-6 | TRBV4-2 | few | CASSPGRLKIAGYNSPLHF | TGTGCCAGCAGCCCGGGACGTCTGAAGATTGCGGGTTATAATTCACCCCTCCACTTT
TRBD2 | TRBJ2-1 | TRBV4-1 | many | CASSHGLAGAYNEQFF | TGCGCCAGCAGCCACGGACTAGCGGGGGCCTACAATGAGCAGTTCTTC
NA | TRBJ1-1 | TRBV2 | NA | CASTSTSVTEAFF | TGTGCCAGCACTTCGACGTCGGTCACTGAAGCTTTCTTT